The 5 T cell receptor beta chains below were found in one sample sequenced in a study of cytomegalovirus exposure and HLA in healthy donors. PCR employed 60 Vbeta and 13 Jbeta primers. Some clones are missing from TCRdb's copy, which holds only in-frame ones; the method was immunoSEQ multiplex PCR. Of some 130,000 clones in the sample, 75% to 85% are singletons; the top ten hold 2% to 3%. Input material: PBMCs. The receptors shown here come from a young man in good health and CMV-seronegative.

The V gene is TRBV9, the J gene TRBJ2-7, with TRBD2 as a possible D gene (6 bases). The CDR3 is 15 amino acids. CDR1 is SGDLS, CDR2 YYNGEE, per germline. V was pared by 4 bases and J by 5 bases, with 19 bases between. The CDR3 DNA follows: TGTGCCAGCAGCTCCAAAGGCGGGGCTGGCCACGAGCAGTACTTC. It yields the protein CASSSKGGAGHEQYF.

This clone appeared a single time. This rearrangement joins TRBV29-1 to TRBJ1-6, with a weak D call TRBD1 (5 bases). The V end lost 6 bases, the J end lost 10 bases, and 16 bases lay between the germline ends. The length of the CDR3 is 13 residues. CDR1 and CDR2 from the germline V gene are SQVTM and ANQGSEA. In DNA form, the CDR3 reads TGCAGCGTACAGGCTGGTGGAATGTCACCCCTCCACTTT. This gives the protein CSVQAGGMSPLHF.

The CDR3 bases are TGTGCCAGCTCACTAATGGGACTGCCAACTAATGAAAAACTGTTTTTT. Translating gives CASSLMGLPTNEKLFF. The rearrangement joins TRBV18 to TRBJ1-4; maybe TRBD1 (5 bases). V lost 4 bases and J lost 0, with 12 bases in between. The CDR3 sequence is 16 residues long. Germline V gene data show CDR1 as KGHSH and CDR2 as LQKENI. Combining the CDR3 with reference TRBV18 and TRBJ1-4 gives the whole variable domain NAGVMQNPRHLVRRRGQEARLRCSPMKGHSHVYWYRQLPEEGLKFMVYLQKENIIDESGMPKERFSAEFPKEGPSILRIQQVVRGDSAAYFCASSLMGLPTNEKLFFGSGTQLSVL.

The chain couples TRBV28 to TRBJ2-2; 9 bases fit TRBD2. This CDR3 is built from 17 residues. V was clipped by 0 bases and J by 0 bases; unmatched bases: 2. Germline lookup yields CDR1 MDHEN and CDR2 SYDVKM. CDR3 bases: TGTGCCAGCAGTTTATGGCTAGCGGGATCGAACACCGGGGAGCTGTTTTTT. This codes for CASSLWLAGSNTGELFF.

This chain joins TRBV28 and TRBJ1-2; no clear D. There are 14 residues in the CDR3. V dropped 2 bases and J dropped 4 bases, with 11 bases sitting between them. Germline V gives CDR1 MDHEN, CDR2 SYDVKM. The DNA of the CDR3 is TGTGCCAGCAGTTTAGGAGACCCCTCCTATGGCTACACCTTC. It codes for CASSLGDPSYGYTF.